This T cell receptor beta chain comes out of a study of T cell responses to AZD1222 COVID-19 vaccine. Study-level results: It was only after the peak T cell response that any repertoires were sampled. A rise in Spike-specific TCR breadth and depth followed two AZD1222 doses. Across spike, vaccine-associated CD4 TCRs were found, dominant at 160-218 and 743-854.

As concerns this clone: The antigen remains undetermined.

TCRdb's copy holds only in-frame clones and misses some; the assay was immunoSEQ multiplex PCR. This table has around 130,000 clones, about 86% appearing once. This receptor was taken from an adult in good health. The sequenced sample was peripheral blood, obtained on day 0 of AZD1222 vaccination.

The CDR3 DNA is TGTGCCAGCACCTCAGGCAGGGCTGGAAACACCATATATTTT. Protein: CASTSGRAGNTIYF. The genes are TRBV18 and TRBJ1-3; D might be TRBD1 (5 bases). Germline assignment: CDR1 KGHSH and CDR2 LQKENI. The CDR3 totals 14 residues. The V end was cut by 8 bases, the J end by 2 bases, with 13 bases between.